This T cell receptor (beta chain) was identified during a study of T-cell reconstitution after alpha-beta-depleted transplantation in children. It was with unique molecular identifiers that the TCRbeta library was prepared. TCRdb used MiXCR to reprocess the PCR reads, holding one entry per CDR3 protein. The sample gives under 50,000 distinct CDR3 sequences, approximately 8.7% of which show up once; approximately 30% is in the top ten. This clonotype came up many times. Antigen specificity is unknown. General observations from the study: When one year had passed after transplant, most T-cell counts and diversity came from newly produced T cells.

V dropped 7 bases and J dropped 3 bases, with 6 bases sitting between them. The CDR3 contains 11 residues. This chain links TRBV12-3 or TRBV12-4 with TRBJ1-2; D is unclear. The clonotype was recovered from a male patient aged 2 to 9 who had a stem cell transplant for chronic granulomatous disease, so the T cells may come from the graft donor. The sequenced sample was PBMCs, mostly from graft donor cells, obtained 60 days after TCRalphabeta/CD19-depleted stem cell transplant. The CDR3 sequence: CASTHHYGYTF. As DNA, the CDR3 is TGTGCCAGCACCCACCACTATGGCTACACCTTC.